This entry concerns a single TCR beta chain. The data stem from a study of cytomegalovirus exposure and HLA in healthy donors. PCR was performed using 60 Vbeta and 13 Jbeta primers. Here immunoSEQ multiplex PCR was the method, and the copy in TCRdb shows in-frame clones only, minus some. Among about 200,000 clones listed, over 70% were seen once. CDR3 length: 18 amino acids. The germline V gene encodes CDR1 LNHDA and CDR2 SQIVND (reference sequence). V shed 3 bases, J shed 7 bases, and the junction held 17 bases outside the gene matches. Sequenced sample: PBMCs. The chain recombines TRBV19 with TRBJ1-4; 7 nucleotides match TRBD1. The TCR comes from a man in his forties in good health and CMV-seropositive. The CDR3 bases are TGTGCCAGTAGTATTGAGGGGGCGATGCGATCGAGGGTTGAAAAACTGTTTTTT. Translation gives CASSIEGAMRSRVEKLFF.